This is a list of T cell receptor beta chains from one sample in a study of T cell responses to AZD1222 COVID-19 vaccine. Sequencing was performed with immunoSEQ multiplex PCR; in TCRdb, only in-frame clones are kept and a portion is missing. This sample has about 83,000 clones; around 86% occur once, and the top ten carry 7.5% to 9%. Sequenced here: peripheral blood, sampled on day 0 of AZD1222 vaccination. These TCRs come from an adult in good health. Both conserved end residues are trimmed from each CDR3. The order of the fields is J gene, V gene, clone size, CDR3 protein. Not all rows give a size; the values are once, few, many and, for expanded clones, a class.

TRBJ1-1,TRBV7-3,.,ASSSGPTVTEAF
TRBJ2-5,TRBV6-5,.,ASSFTLRETQY
TRBJ1-5,TRBV9,.,ASSGTGESSQPQH
TRBJ2-2,TRBV24-1,.,ATSDTLRQGSGELF
TRBJ2-5,TRBV7-9,.,ASSWGGLEETQY
TRBJ2-7,TRBV20-1,.,SASYGSGRAFEQY
TRBJ2-1,TRBV28,once,ASSLLGLRGDEQF
TRBJ2-5,TRBV3-1/TRBV3-2,.,ASSQFPSGVQETQY
TRBJ2-1,TRBV5-1,once,ASSLDNYNEQF
TRBJ2-2,TRBV10-2,.,ASSDQGGNTGELF
TRBJ2-3,TRBV10-2,.,ASSVGVLDTQY
TRBJ2-5,TRBV3-1/TRBV3-2,.,ASSPFPGGSQY
TRBJ1-5,TRBV6-5,.,ATATGGQPQH
TRBJ1-2,TRBV6-2/TRBV6-3,once,ASSPGGPRGYT
TRBJ2-3,TRBV24-1,.,ATSDSRRGEDTQY
TRBJ2-1,TRBV7-9,.,ASSLALAEQF
TRBJ1-2,TRBV6-4,.,ASSEELSNYGYT